This T cell receptor (beta chain) was sequenced during a study of T-cell reconstitution after alpha-beta-depleted transplantation in children. Trimming removed 5 bases from V and 4 bases from J, with 7 bases in between. The CDR3 length is 12 residues. Germline lookup yields CDR1 SGHTA and CDR2 FQGTGA. Researchers prepared the TCRbeta library using unique molecular identifiers, the study reports. TCRdb re-analysed the PCR reads in MiXCR, keeping a single row per CDR3 protein. The repertoire includes roughly 120,000 distinct CDR3 sequences, roughly 23% of them detected once, and about 10% sits in the top ten.

The rearrangement links TRBV7-3 to TRBJ2-3, with D unclear. The source of this sequence is a male patient between 2 and 15 years old who had a stem cell transplant for chronic granulomatous disease, so the T cells may come from the graft donor. Sequenced here: PBMCs, mostly from graft donor cells, sampled 180 days after TCRalphabeta/CD19-depleted stem cell transplant. The CDR3 sequence is CASSPGSDTQYF. CDR3 DNA: TGTGCCAGCAGCCCAGGTTCAGATACGCAGTATTTT.